This passage covers 22 T cell receptor beta chains from one sample sequenced in a study of T cell repertoires in cytomegalovirus infection. TCRdb independently ran MiXCR on the reads; one entry per CDR3 protein. The sample shows some 350,000 distinct CDR3 sequences, around 18% of them seen only once. Sequences were obtained from PBMCs. These receptors came from a human donor in good health (CMV status not recorded). Some clones in this sample may be carry-over from other donors' samples.

Ten or more counts support this clonotype. The rearrangement joins TRBV27 to TRBJ2-5; D gene unclear. This CDR3 region has 13 residues. Germline V lookup: CDR1 MNHEY, CDR2 SMNVEV (reference sequence). Trimming took off 7 bases at V and 2 bases at J, with 11 bases between the two ends. The CDR3 reads CASTDKTQETQYF. The CDR3 DNA reads as TGTGCCAGCACGGATAAGACACAAGAGACCCAGTACTTC.

This clonotype appeared a few times. The chain is built from TRBV20-1 and TRBJ2-1; 7 nucleotides agree with TRBD2. With 4 bases clipped from V and 5 bases from J, the junction kept 5 bases outside the gene matches. The CDR3 has 13 amino acids. Per the germline V gene, CDR1 is DFQATT and CDR2 is SNEGSKA (reference sequence). For the CDR3, the DNA is TGCAGTGCTAAGGGCGGGAGTGACAATGAGCAGTTCTTC. Protein: CSAKGGSDNEQFF.

This clonotype occurred a few times. This sequence joins TRBV20-1 and TRBJ2-2; TRBD1 aligns across 10 bases. This CDR3 spans 16 amino acids. V lost 4 bases and J lost 6; bases outside the gene matches: 11. The germline V gene has CDR1 DFQATT and CDR2 SNEGSKA (reference sequence). DNA of the CDR3: TGCAGTGCTATGGGTCCGGGACAGGGGCCGGCCGGGGAGCTGTTTTTT. Protein product: CSAMGPGQGPAGELFF.

The chain carries TRBV18 and TRBJ2-1; D is perhaps TRBD2 (6 bases). Germline V CDR1 and CDR2: KGHSH, LQKENI. Between the trimmed V and J ends, which lost 5 bases and 0 bases, there was a span of 14 bases. This CDR3 is built from 16 residues. In DNA form, the CDR3 reads TGTGCCAGCTCATTAATGCGGGGTACCTCCTACAATGAGCAGTTCTTC. It codes for CASSLMRGTSYNEQFF.

The table lists this clonotype with many counts. The V call is TRBV7-2, the J call TRBJ2-3, with 11 positions matching TRBD1. CDR1 is SGHTA, CDR2 FQGNSA, per germline. Trimming cost V 3 bases and J 6 bases; bases outside gene matches: 5. This CDR3 has 15 residues. CDR3 in amino acids: CASSFRTGGADTQYF. For the CDR3, the DNA is TGTGCCAGCAGCTTCCGGACAGGGGGCGCGGATACGCAGTATTTT.

This clonotype has more than one count but fewer than ten. The V gene is TRBV7-2, the J gene TRBJ1-2; TRBD1 matches 9 bases. CDR3 length: 16 residues. Germline CDR1 reads SGHTA; CDR2 reads FQGNSA. V trimming: 5 bases; J trimming: 3 bases; junction bases outside the gene matches: 10. CDR3 DNA: TGTGCCAGCAGCCGTACACAGGGGGCGGTAGACTATGGCTACACCTTC. Amino acids: CASSRTQGAVDYGYTF. The whole variable domain, remainder taken from reference TRBV7-2 and TRBJ1-2, is GAGVSQSPSNKVTEKGKDVELRCDPISGHTALYWYRQSLGQGLEFLIYFQGNSAPDKSGLPSDRFSAERTGGSVSTLTIQRTQQEDSAVYLCASSRTQGAVDYGYTFGSGTRLTVV.

There are many counts of this clonotype. CDR3 in amino acids: CASSSGTATSTDTQYF. In DNA, the CDR3 is TGTGCCAGCAGCTCAGGGACAGCTACTAGCACAGATACGCAGTATTTT. The V and J genes are TRBV7-9 and TRBJ2-3; 7 bases match TRBD1. This CDR3 contains 16 residues. Losses at the gene ends were 4 bases for V and 0 bases for J; bases not matched to a gene: 7. Germline V gene sequence: CDR1 SEHNR, CDR2 FQNEAQ (reference sequence).

This clonotype has a handful of counts. The chain employs TRBV15 and TRBJ2-1, with D unclear. This CDR3 has 14 amino acids. Trimming cost V 0 bases and J 6 bases, with 9 bases left between them. The germline V gene encodes CDR1 LNHNV and CDR2 YYDKDF (reference sequence). The CDR3 DNA reads TGTGCCACCAGCAGAGACCCCAGGCTCAATGAGCAGTTCTTC. Translated: CATSRDPRLNEQFF.

Comment on this clonotype: A single base separates this from a much larger clone, so it may be a read error. The V and J genes are TRBV6-2 or TRBV6-3 and TRBJ2-1; 11 bases map to TRBD1. CDR1 is MNHEY and CDR2 is SVGEGT in the germline V gene. The CDR3 loop spans 15 amino acids. Unmatched junction bases numbered 11, after V lost 10 bases and J lost 6 bases. The CDR3 reads CANSPGTGGFNEQFF. The CDR3 DNA sequence: TGTGCCAACAGCCCCGGGACAGGGGGGTTCAATGAGCAGTTCTTC.

This clonotype has just a few counts. The rearrangement links TRBV6-1 to TRBJ1-3; D call uncertain. This CDR3 contains 13 residues. V was cut by 6 bases and J by 0 bases, with 6 bases left in between. Germline CDR1 MNHNS, CDR2 SASEGT. The CDR3 loop reads CASRGNSGNTIYF. DNA of the CDR3: TGTGCCAGCAGGGGGAACTCTGGAAACACCATATATTTT.

This chain joins TRBV7-6 and TRBJ2-2; no reliable D call. The V gene lost 5 bases and the J gene lost 6 bases, with 10 bases spanning the gap. CDR3 length: 13 residues. Germline V gene lookup returns CDR1 SGHVS and CDR2 FNYEAQ. The DNA of the CDR3 is TGTGCCAGCAGCCCCATTAGGGCCGGGGAGCTGTTTTTT. Amino acids: CASSPIRAGELFF.

This clonotype was counted at least ten times. The J gene is TRBJ2-5, the V gene TRBV7-2; D possibly corresponds to TRBD2 (6 bases). Germline CDR1 is SGHTA and CDR2 is FQGNSA. This CDR3 is built from 13 residues. Trimming removed 7 bases from V and 5 bases from J, with 14 bases in between. CDR3 in DNA: TGTGCCAGCACCCTGGGGACTTATGAGACCCAGTACTTC. Its protein is CASTLGTYETQYF.

This rearrangement joins TRBV7-1 to TRBJ2-1; 7 bases are shared with TRBD2. TRBV7-1 is flagged as an ORF with uncertain function. The ends lost 6 bases at V and 4 bases at J; junction bases unmatched: 27. The length of the CDR3 is 21 residues. The CDR3 protein is CASRTRFLRTRDYEEYNEQFF. CDR3 nucleotides: TGTGCCAGCAGAACCCGGTTCCTGCGGACCCGGGACTATGAAGAATACAATGAGCAGTTCTTC.

J is TRBJ2-1 and V is TRBV12-3 or TRBV12-4; 10 bases are shared with TRBD2. CDR3 length equals 15 residues. V was pared by 4 bases and J by 4 bases, with 4 bases of the junction left unmatched. CDR3 nucleotide sequence: TGTGCCAGCAGTTCTGCTAGCGGGAGTTACAATGAGCAGTTCTTC. This codes for CASSSASGSYNEQFF.

This clonotype was detected ten times or more. The genes are TRBV2 and TRBJ2-3; 8 bases match TRBD2. The CDR3 covers 15 residues. Trimming took 0 bases from V and 6 from J; bases not matched to a gene: 5. Germline-derived CDR1 and CDR2 are SNHLY and FYNNEI. The CDR3 coding sequence is TGTGCCAGCAGTGAAGCAGGACTAGCCGCCGATACGCAGTATTTT. It is translated as CASSEAGLAADTQYF.

This clonotype was recorded many times. The gene calls are TRBV7-9 and TRBJ2-7; no definite D call. V lost 1 base to trimming and J lost 9 bases, with 13 bases between them. CDR1 and CDR2 from the germline V gene are SEHNR and FQNEAQ (reference sequence). The CDR3 runs 13 residues. The CDR3, as DNA: TGTGCCAGCAGCTTAGGAGCCCGATGGGGGCAGTACTTC. It codes for CASSLGARWGQYF.

V and J are TRBV6-5 and TRBJ1-1; unclear D gene. Deletions cut 10 bases from V and 1 base from J, with 16 bases between. CDR1 MNHEY and CDR2 SVGAGI come from the germline V gene. The CDR3 totals 14 residues. The CDR3 reads CATKIRRQNTEAFF. Here the CDR3 DNA reads TGTGCCACGAAAATCCGGCGGCAGAACACTGAAGCTTTCTTT.

This clonotype has just a few counts. The chain carries TRBV11-2 and TRBJ2-1; D remains ambiguous. This CDR3 contains 11 residues. V was trimmed by 5 bases and J by 10 bases, leaving 9 bases between them. CDR1 is SGHAT, CDR2 FQNNGV, per germline. CDR3 protein: CASSIDLEQFF. DNA of the CDR3: TGTGCCAGCAGCATCGACCTAGAGCAGTTCTTC.

There are a few counts of this clonotype. This chain uses TRBV12-3 or TRBV12-4 with TRBJ1-4; 7 bases agree with TRBD1. The CDR3 has 16 residues. V lost 5 bases, J lost 3 bases, and 9 bases stayed unmatched. The CDR3 nucleotides are TGTGCCAGCAGTCAGCGGGACAGACCTGCTAATGAAAAACTGTTTTTT. Its protein is CASSQRDRPANEKLFF.

This sequence joins TRBV18 and TRBJ1-5; D possibly corresponds to TRBD1 (6 bases). This CDR3 spans 14 amino acids. Trimming shortened V by 1 base and J by 4 bases, and 8 bases separated the two germline ends. In germline, CDR1 is KGHSH, CDR2 LQKENI. The CDR3 nucleotides are TGTGCCAGCTCACCACGGACAGCAAATCAGCCCCAGCATTTT. Its protein is CASSPRTANQPQHF.

This clonotype was seen more than once but under ten times. The rearrangement uses TRBV6-6 and TRBJ1-6; 7 bases fit TRBD1. Germline V gene lookup returns CDR1 MNHNY and CDR2 SVGAGI (reference sequence). After removal of 7 bases from V and 6 bases from J, the junction contained 18 bases not matched to a gene. The CDR3 spans 18 residues. The CDR3 protein is CASTPTLTGTLSNSPLHF. DNA for the CDR3: TGTGCCAGCACCCCCACGTTGACAGGGACCCTGAGTAATTCACCCCTCCACTTT.

The chain joins TRBV20-1 to TRBJ2-7; perhaps TRBD2 as D (5 bases). The CDR3 is 13 amino acids. Germline assignment: CDR1 DFQATT and CDR2 SNEGSKA (reference sequence). Trimming removed 1 base at V and 4 bases at J, with 11 bases between. The DNA of the CDR3 is TGCAGTGCTAGAGCCCAGCCGGGGTACGAGCAGTACTTC. Residues: CSARAQPGYEQYF.